The T cell receptor beta chain under discussion was sequenced for a study of T cell responses to AZD1222 COVID-19 vaccine. The study, taken as a whole, reports: Breadth and depth of Spike-specific TCRs rose after two AZD1222 doses. The peak T cell response came first, and repertoires were sampled only after it. Variant regions that are unmutated are reportedly the target of nearly half of spike-specific TCRs.

The V end lost 1 base, the J end lost 0 bases, and 16 bases lay between the germline ends. Looked up from germline, CDR1 is SGHDT and CDR2 is YYEEEE. The CDR3 is made up of 17 amino acids. Data came from immunoSEQ multiplex PCR; TCRdb stores just in-frame clones and leaves some out. This sample has fewer than 180,000 clones, with 94% found just once. Details on this clone: Its target is unknown.

The sample in question was peripheral blood, obtained on day 0 of AZD1222 vaccination. This TCR was sampled from an adult in good health. The gene calls are TRBV5-6 and TRBJ2-5; no definite D call. CDR3 bases: TGTGCCAGCAGCTTGACGCCGAACAACGAGTACCAAGAGACCCAGTACTTC. Protein sequence: CASSLTPNNEYQETQYF.